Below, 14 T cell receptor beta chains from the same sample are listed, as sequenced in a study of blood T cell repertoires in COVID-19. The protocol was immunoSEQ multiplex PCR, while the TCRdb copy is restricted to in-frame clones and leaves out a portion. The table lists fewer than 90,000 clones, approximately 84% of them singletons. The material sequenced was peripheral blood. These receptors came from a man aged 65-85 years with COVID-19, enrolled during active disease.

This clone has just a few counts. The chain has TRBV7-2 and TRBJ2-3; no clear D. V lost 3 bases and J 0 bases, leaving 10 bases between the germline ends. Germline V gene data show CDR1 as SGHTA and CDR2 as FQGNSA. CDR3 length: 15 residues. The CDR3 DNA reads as TGTGCCAGCAGCTTTGGCGGTTCTAGCACAGATACGCAGTATTTT. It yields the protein CASSFGGSSTDTQYF.

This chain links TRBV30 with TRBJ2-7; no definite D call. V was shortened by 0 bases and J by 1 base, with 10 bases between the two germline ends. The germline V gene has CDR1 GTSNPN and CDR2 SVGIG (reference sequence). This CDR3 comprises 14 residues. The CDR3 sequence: CAWSVTSTSYEQYF. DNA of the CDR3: TGTGCCTGGAGTGTAACTTCGACTTCCTACGAGCAGTACTTC.

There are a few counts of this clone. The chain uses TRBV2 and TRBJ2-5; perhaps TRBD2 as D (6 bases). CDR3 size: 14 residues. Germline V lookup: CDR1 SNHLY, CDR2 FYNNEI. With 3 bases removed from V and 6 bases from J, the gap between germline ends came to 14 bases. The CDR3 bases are TGTGCCAGCAGTGAGGGCGGGGTGCGGCAGACCCAGTACTTC. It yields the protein CASSEGGVRQTQYF.

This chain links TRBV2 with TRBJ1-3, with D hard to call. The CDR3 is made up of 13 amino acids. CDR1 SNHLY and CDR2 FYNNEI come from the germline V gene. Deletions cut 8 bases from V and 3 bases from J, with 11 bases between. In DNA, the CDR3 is TGTGCCAGCCCGTCGGGGAGTGGAAACACCATATATTTT. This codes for CASPSGSGNTIYF.

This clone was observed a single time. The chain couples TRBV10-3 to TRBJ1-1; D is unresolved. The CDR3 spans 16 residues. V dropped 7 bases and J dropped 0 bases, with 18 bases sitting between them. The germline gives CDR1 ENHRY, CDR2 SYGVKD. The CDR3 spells CAIKERFSVMNTEAFF. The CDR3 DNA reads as TGTGCCATCAAAGAGCGGTTCTCGGTGATGAACACTGAAGCTTTCTTT.

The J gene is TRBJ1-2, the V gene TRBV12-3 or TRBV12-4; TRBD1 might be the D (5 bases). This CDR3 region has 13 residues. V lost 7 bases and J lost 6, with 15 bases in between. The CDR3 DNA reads TGTGCCAGCAACCCCAGGGTTGGGAATGGCTACACCTTC. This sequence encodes CASNPRVGNGYTF.

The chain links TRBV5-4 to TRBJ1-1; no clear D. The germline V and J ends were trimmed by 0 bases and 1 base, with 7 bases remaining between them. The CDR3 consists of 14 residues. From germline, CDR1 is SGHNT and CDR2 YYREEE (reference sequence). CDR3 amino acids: CASSLGRTNTEAFF. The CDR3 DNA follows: TGTGCCAGCAGCTTGGGCAGAACGAACACTGAAGCTTTCTTT.

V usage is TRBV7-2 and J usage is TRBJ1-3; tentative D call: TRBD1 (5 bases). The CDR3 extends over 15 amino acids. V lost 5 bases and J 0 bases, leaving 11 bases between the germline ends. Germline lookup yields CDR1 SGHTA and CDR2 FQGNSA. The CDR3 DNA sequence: TGTGCCAGCAGCCCGCGGGGGGACTCTGGAAACACCATATATTTT. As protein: CASSPRGDSGNTIYF.

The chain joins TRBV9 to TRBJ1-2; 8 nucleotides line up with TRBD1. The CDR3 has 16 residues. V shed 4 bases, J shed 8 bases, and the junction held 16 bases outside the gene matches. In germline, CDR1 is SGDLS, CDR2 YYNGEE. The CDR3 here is CASSPRNRQGFYGYTF. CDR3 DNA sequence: TGTGCCAGCAGCCCCCGAAACCGACAGGGGTTTTACGGCTACACCTTC.

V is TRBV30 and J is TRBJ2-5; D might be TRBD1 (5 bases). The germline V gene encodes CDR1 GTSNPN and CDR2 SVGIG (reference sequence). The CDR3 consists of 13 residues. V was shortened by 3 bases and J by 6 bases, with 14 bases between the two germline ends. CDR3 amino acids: CAWRGPVRKTQYF. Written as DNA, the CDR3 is TGTGCCTGGAGGGGGCCAGTCAGGAAGACCCAGTACTTC.

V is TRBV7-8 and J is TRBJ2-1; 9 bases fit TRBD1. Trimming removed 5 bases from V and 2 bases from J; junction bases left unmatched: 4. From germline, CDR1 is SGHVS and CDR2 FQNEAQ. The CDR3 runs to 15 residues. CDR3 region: CASSPTGGAYNEQFF. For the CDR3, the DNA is TGTGCCAGCAGCCCGACAGGGGGGGCCTACAATGAGCAGTTCTTC.

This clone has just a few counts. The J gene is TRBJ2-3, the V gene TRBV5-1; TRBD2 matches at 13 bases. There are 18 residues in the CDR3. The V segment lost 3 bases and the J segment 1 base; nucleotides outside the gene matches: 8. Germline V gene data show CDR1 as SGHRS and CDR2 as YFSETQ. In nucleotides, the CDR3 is TGCGCCAGCAGCTCATCCGGGACTAGCGGGGACGGCACAGATACGCAGTATTTT. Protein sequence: CASSSSGTSGDGTDTQYF. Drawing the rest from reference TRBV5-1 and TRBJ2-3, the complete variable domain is KAGVTQTPRYLIKTRGQQVTLSCSPISGHRSVSWYQQTPGQGLQFLFEYFSETQRNKGNFPGRFSGRQFSNSRSEMNVSTLELGDSALYLCASSSSGTSGDGTDTQYFGPGTRLTVL.

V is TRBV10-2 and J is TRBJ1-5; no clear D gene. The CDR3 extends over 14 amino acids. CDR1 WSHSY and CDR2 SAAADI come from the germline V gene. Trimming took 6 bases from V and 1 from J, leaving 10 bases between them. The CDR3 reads CASRDWLSNQPQHF. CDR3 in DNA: TGCGCCAGCAGGGACTGGTTGAGCAATCAGCCCCAGCATTTT.

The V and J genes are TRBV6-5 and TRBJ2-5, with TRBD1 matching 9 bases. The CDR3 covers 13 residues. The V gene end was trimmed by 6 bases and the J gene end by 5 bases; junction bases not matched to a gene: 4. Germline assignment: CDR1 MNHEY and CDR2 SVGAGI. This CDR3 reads CASSRQGGETQYF. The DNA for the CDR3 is TGTGCCAGCAGCCGACAGGGGGGTGAGACCCAGTACTTC.